The 18 T cell receptor beta chains below all came from one sample that was sequenced in a study of T cell responses to AZD1222 COVID-19 vaccine. Profiled with immunoSEQ multiplex PCR; TCRdb holds only in-frame clones, not every one. The sample lists approximately 150,000 clones, roughly 92% occurring once. Sequencing used peripheral blood, obtained on day 0 of AZD1222 vaccination. These receptors were obtained from an adult in good health.

Of note for this clone: This sample includes further DNA sequences coding for the same CDR3. The CDR3 loop is CASSINYGYTF. DNA of the CDR3: TGTGCCAGCAGTATTAACTATGGCTACACCTTC. The J gene is TRBJ1-2, the V gene TRBV28; D is uncertain. Deletions cut 5 bases from V and 1 base from J, with 2 bases between. The germline CDR1 and CDR2 sequences are MDHEN and SYDVKM. CDR3 size: 11 residues.

V and J are TRBV6-9 and TRBJ1-4; TRBD1 is a possible D gene (6 bases). V was shortened by 6 bases and J by 11 bases, with 31 bases between the two germline ends. CDR3 length: 18 amino acids. CDR1 is MNHGY, CDR2 SVAAGI, per germline. CDR3 protein: CASSPRTSRDKRERKLFF. The CDR3 DNA sequence: TGTGCCAGCAGCCCTAGGACTTCCCGGGACAAGAGGGAGAGGAAACTGTTTTTT.

The CDR3 DNA sequence: TGTGCCAGTAGTCCTCGGACAGCCTCTGGAAACACCATATATTTT. It is translated as CASSPRTASGNTIYF. V usage is TRBV19 and J usage is TRBJ1-3, with D maybe TRBD1 (6 bases). The CDR3 has 15 residues. Trimming stripped 5 bases from V and 0 bases from J, with 11 bases between. CDR1 and CDR2 (germline): LNHDA, SQIVND (reference sequence).

This clone has only one observation. The chain combines TRBV2 with TRBJ1-1; D gene ambiguous. The V end was cut by 4 bases, the J end by 10 bases, with 10 bases between. This CDR3 is built from 11 residues. Germline V gene sequence: CDR1 SNHLY, CDR2 FYNNEI. The CDR3 loop reads CASSAKVTAFF. Written as DNA, the CDR3 is TGTGCCAGCAGTGCAAAGGTAACAGCTTTCTTT.

The chain uses TRBV7-2 and TRBJ1-1, with D perhaps TRBD1 (5 bases). CDR3 length: 14 residues. Deletions cut 3 bases from V and 1 base from J, with 9 bases between. Per germline, CDR1 SGHTA and CDR2 FQGNSA. Here the CDR3 reads CASSFRQSNTEAFF. The CDR3 region has the DNA TGTGCCAGCAGCTTCCGACAGTCGAACACTGAAGCTTTCTTT.

This rearrangement joins TRBV3-1 (or the pseudogene TRBV3-2) to TRBJ2-3; TRBD2 matches 8 bases. Germline V gives CDR1 LGHDT, CDR2 YNNKEL (reference sequence). V was pared by 2 bases and J by 1 base, with 2 bases of the junction left unmatched. There are 15 residues in the CDR3. CDR3 sequence reads: CASSQLAGGTDTQYF. In DNA, the CDR3 is TGTGCCAGCAGCCAACTAGCGGGCGGCACAGATACGCAGTATTTT.

The chain couples TRBV5-4 to TRBJ1-3; D gene uncertain. Germline V gene lookup returns CDR1 SGHNT and CDR2 YYREEE (reference sequence). This CDR3 has 14 residues. Trimming took off 3 bases at V and 3 bases at J, with 10 bases between the two ends. CDR3 in amino acids: CASSSPRDGNTIYF. As DNA, the CDR3 is TGTGCCAGCAGCTCACCCCGGGATGGAAACACCATATATTTT.

The rearrangement joins TRBV5-1 to TRBJ2-2; D might be TRBD2 (6 bases). There are 16 residues in the CDR3. CDR1 is SGHRS, CDR2 YFSETQ, per germline. V shed 1 base and J shed 8 bases, with 18 bases lying between them. In DNA form, the CDR3 reads TGCGCCAGCAGCTTGACCGGGACTCCTCTGGTAGGGGAGCTGTTTTTT. Translating gives CASSLTGTPLVGELFF.

This chain uses TRBV19 with TRBJ2-3, with 11 nucleotides matching TRBD1. There are 15 residues in the CDR3. V was pared by 3 bases and J by 6 bases, with 5 bases of the junction left unmatched. The germline V gene encodes CDR1 LNHDA and CDR2 SQIVND (reference sequence). CDR3 in DNA: TGTGCCAGTAGTATCGCAGGACAGGGGGCCGATACGCAGTATTTT. Translating it yields CASSIAGQGADTQYF.

V gene TRBV7-2 combines with J gene TRBJ2-3; TRBD1 might be the D (7 bases). This CDR3 spans 16 amino acids. Deletions cut 7 bases from V and 1 base from J, with 18 bases between. Per the germline V gene, CDR1 is SGHTA and CDR2 is FQGNSA. The CDR3 loop is CASTLGTGEGTDTQYF. The CDR3 region has the DNA TGTGCCAGCACCCTGGGCACAGGGGAGGGCACAGATACGCAGTATTTT.

The J gene is TRBJ1-1, the V gene TRBV6-2 or TRBV6-3, with unresolved D. The V gene lost 4 bases and the J gene lost 4 bases, with 13 bases spanning the gap. This CDR3 spans 14 amino acids. Looked up from germline, CDR1 is MNHEY and CDR2 is SVGEGT. CDR3 sequence (DNA): TGTGCCAGCAGTTCCACAGTGGAGGGCACTGAAGCTTTCTTT. Amino acids: CASSSTVEGTEAFF.

This chain joins TRBV6-2 or TRBV6-3 and TRBJ1-5; no clear D gene. V was cut by 5 bases and J by 6 bases, with 11 bases left in between. The CDR3 contains 13 residues. Germline loops: CDR1 MNHEY, CDR2 SVGEGT. Here the CDR3 reads CASSRRLFQPQHF. CDR3 in DNA: TGTGCCAGCAGTAGAAGGTTATTTCAGCCCCAGCATTTT.

This chain links TRBV4-3 with TRBJ2-1; 9 bases agree with TRBD2. J lost 6 bases, V lost 0 bases, and 6 bases had no gene match. The CDR3 consists of 16 residues. Germline CDR1 reads LGHNA; CDR2 reads YSLEER. The CDR3 reads CASSQDSAGGPNEQFF. The CDR3 bases are TGCGCCAGCAGCCAAGATTCCGCGGGGGGGCCCAATGAGCAGTTCTTC.

This clone was picked up one time. This sequence joins TRBV5-4 and TRBJ2-5, with 9 bases lining up with TRBD2. Germline CDR1 is SGHNT and CDR2 is YYREEE (reference sequence). V shed 4 bases, J shed 1 base, and the junction held 11 bases outside the gene matches. The length of the CDR3 is 17 residues. The CDR3 DNA is TGTGCCAGCAGCGGCGGTGTCGGACTAGCGACCCAAGAGACCCAGTACTTC. Translated: CASSGGVGLATQETQYF. Looking up the rest from reference TRBV5-4 and TRBJ2-5 gives the full variable domain: ETGVTQSPTHLIKTRGQQVTLRCSSQSGHNTVSWYQQALGQGPQFIFQYYREEENGRGNFPPRFSGLQFPNYSSELNVNALELDDSALYLCASSGGVGLATQETQYFGPGTRLLVL.

The gene calls are TRBV11-2 and TRBJ2-7; 9 bases are shared with TRBD1. Germline assignment: CDR1 SGHAT and CDR2 FQNNGV. The ends lost 5 bases at V and 5 bases at J; junction bases unmatched: 10. CDR3 length equals 15 residues. CDR3 in DNA: TGTGCCAGCAGCCCCCAGACAGGGGGTACTCACGAGCAGTACTTC. Amino acid sequence: CASSPQTGGTHEQYF. Together with reference TRBV11-2 and TRBJ2-7, the CDR3 gives the full variable domain: EAGVAQSPRYKIIEKRQSVAFWCNPISGHATLYWYQQILGQGPKLLIQFQNNGVVDDSQLPKDRFSAERLKGVDSTLKIQPAKLEDSAVYLCASSPQTGGTHEQYFGPGTRLTVT.

The J gene is TRBJ1-1, the V gene TRBV4-1; a weak D match, TRBD1 (6 bases). Trimming took 0 bases from V and 0 from J, leaving 11 bases between them. CDR3 length: 16 amino acids. Per the germline V gene, CDR1 is MGHRA and CDR2 is YSYEKL. The CDR3 spells CASSQDWGQMNTEAFF. The CDR3 DNA is TGCGCCAGCAGCCAAGATTGGGGACAAATGAACACTGAAGCTTTCTTT.

V usage is TRBV5-4 and J usage is TRBJ1-1, with 7 bases aligning to TRBD1. The trim removed 0 bases at V and 0 bases at J, leaving 2 bases unmatched. The CDR3 has 15 residues. Germline V CDR1 and CDR2: SGHNT, YYREEE (reference sequence). The CDR3 DNA is TGTGCCAGCAGCTTGGGAGGGACAGTGAACACTGAAGCTTTCTTT. Residues: CASSLGGTVNTEAFF.

The CDR3 region is CASSQGQGAAYGYTF. The CDR3 DNA sequence: TGTGCCAGCAGCCAAGGACAGGGGGCAGCCTATGGCTACACCTTC. The gene calls are TRBV14 and TRBJ1-2, with 10 positions matching TRBD1. Germline trimming cut 1 base from V and 4 bases from J; bases unmatched to any gene: 3. Germline V gene data show CDR1 as SGHDN and CDR2 as FVKESK. The CDR3 contains 15 residues.